This T cell receptor (beta chain) was captured by sequencing in a study of cytomegalovirus exposure and HLA in healthy donors. All donors participated as healthy donors of bone marrow. Remarks on this clone: Its antigen remains unidentified.

The CDR3 extends over 16 amino acids. Germline V gene sequence: CDR1 SNHLY, CDR2 FYNNEI. The V end was cut by 5 bases, the J end by 1 base, with 15 bases between. PCR primers comprised 60 Vbeta and 13 Jbeta primers. Only in-frame clones appear in the TCRdb table, and some are missing; sequencing was by immunoSEQ multiplex PCR. The sample lists roughly 100,000 clones, more than 65% occurring once. Regarding the study as a whole: TCR beta chains numbering roughly 150 were designated cytomegalovirus-associated. In a later analysis, TCR beta V- and J-gene trimming was associated with a missense DCLRE1C variant.

The J gene is TRBJ1-5, the V gene TRBV2, with a weak D call TRBD1 (6 bases). The receptor was isolated from a young man in good health and CMV-seronegative. The specimen sequenced was PBMCs. The CDR3 here is CASSFAGGRSNQPQHF. In nucleotides, the CDR3 is TGTGCCAGCAGTTTCGCGGGGGGCCGGAGCAATCAGCCCCAGCATTTT.